The next 20 T cell receptor beta chains were all read from a single sample in a study of blood T cell repertoires in COVID-19. TCRdb keeps only in-frame clones here, not all; method: immunoSEQ multiplex PCR. The table includes fewer than 85,000 clones, more than 60% detected once. Sequencing was carried out using peripheral blood. These receptors were collected from a man aged 60-69 years with acute or convalescent COVID-19.

This clone has a handful of counts. The chain combines TRBV25-1 with TRBJ1-4; TRBD1 agrees at 8 bases. The CDR3 is made up of 14 amino acids. V lost 3 bases to trimming and J lost 8 bases; unmatched junction nucleotides: 5. Germline CDR1 and CDR2: MGHDK and SYGVNS. The CDR3 bases are TGTGCCAGCAGTGAGGGACAGGAGACAGAAAAACTGTTTTTT. It encodes CASSEGQETEKLFF.

CDR3 protein: CASRRDSNTEAFF. CDR3 DNA: TGCGCCAGCCGACGGGACAGCAACACTGAAGCTTTCTTT. The V call is TRBV5-1, the J call TRBJ1-1; the match to TRBD1 covers 7 bases. The junction had 5 bases not matched to a gene; V was cut back by 7 bases and J by 2 bases. Germline assignment: CDR1 SGHRS and CDR2 YFSETQ. The length of the CDR3 is 13 residues. The entire variable domain, with the rest obtained from reference TRBV5-1 and TRBJ1-1, is as follows: KAGVTQTPRYLIKTRGQQVTLSCSPISGHRSVSWYQQTPGQGLQFLFEYFSETQRNKGNFPGRFSGRQFSNSRSEMNVSTLELGDSALYLCASRRDSNTEAFFGQGTRLTVV.

The V gene is TRBV5-1, the J gene TRBJ2-5; 12 nucleotides match TRBD1. CDR3 length: 16 amino acids. CDR1 and CDR2 from the germline V gene are SGHRS and YFSETQ. With V trimmed by 4 bases and J by 5 bases, 9 bases remained unmatched. Here the CDR3 reads CASSPIGTGGAETQYF. CDR3 in DNA: TGCGCCAGCAGCCCTATTGGGACAGGGGGCGCGGAGACCCAGTACTTC.

This chain connects TRBV27 to TRBJ2-2; 9 bases map to TRBD1. J lost 4 bases, V lost 3 bases, and 9 bases had no gene match. Germline CDR1 and CDR2: MNHEY and SMNVEV (reference sequence). The CDR3 contains 17 residues. CDR3 DNA sequence: TGTGCCAGCAGTTTCCTTCCCGGGACAGGGTCCACCGGGGAGCTGTTTTTT. It encodes CASSFLPGTGSTGELFF.

This rearrangement joins TRBV5-1 to TRBJ2-5; 16 bases line up with TRBD2. Germline lookup yields CDR1 SGHRS and CDR2 YFSETQ. V shed 4 bases, J shed 4 bases, and the junction held 10 bases outside the gene matches. This CDR3 has 18 residues. CDR3 DNA: TGCGCCAGCAGCAGGTCCGGGACTAGCGGGAGGGTGGGAGAGACCCAGTACTTC. Translating it yields CASSRSGTSGRVGETQYF.

The V call is TRBV5-4, the J call TRBJ2-5, with 7 bases aligning to TRBD1. Germline-derived CDR1 and CDR2 are SGHNT and YYREEE (reference sequence). The V gene end was trimmed by 10 bases and the J gene end by 2 bases; junction bases not matched to a gene: 8. The CDR3 runs to 13 residues. CDR3 bases: TGTGCCGGGCATAGGGGACAGCAAGAGACCCAGTACTTC. Translation: CAGHRGQQETQYF.

The V gene is TRBV7-8, the J gene TRBJ1-4; D remains ambiguous. CDR3 length equals 14 residues. The V end lost 5 bases, the J end lost 5 bases, and 12 bases lay between the germline ends. The V gene's germline CDR1 is SGHVS and CDR2 FQNEAQ. The CDR3 DNA reads as TGTGCCAGCAGCCCATCTAACCTAAATGAAAAACTGTTTTTT. Translation: CASSPSNLNEKLFF.

As concerns this clone: At one end the junction does not follow the germline gene, possibly because of a read error. The V and J genes are TRBV19 and TRBJ1-5; 9 bases are shared with TRBD1. Germline V CDR1 and CDR2: LNHDA, SQIVND (reference sequence). The CDR3 has 14 residues. The CDR3 region is CATRRGQGKQPQHF. In DNA, the CDR3 is TGTGCCACCAGGCGGGGACAGGGCAAACAGCCCCAGCATTTT.

V usage is TRBV19 and J usage is TRBJ2-3; TRBD2 matches 12 bases. Germline V gene data show CDR1 as LNHDA and CDR2 as SQIVND (reference sequence). The CDR3 length is 18 residues. After removal of 4 bases from V and 4 bases from J, the junction contained 12 bases not matched to a gene. CDR3 bases: TGTGCCAGTAGTAGGCTACTAGCGGGGGGATACAGGGCAGATACGCAGTATTTT. Its protein is CASSRLLAGGYRADTQYF.

Here the CDR3 DNA reads TGTGCCAGCAGCTTGGCTACGGGAGGTGGCCCCTACGAGCAGTACTTC. Encoded protein: CASSLATGGGPYEQYF. The V call is TRBV5-4, the J call TRBJ2-7, with 7 bases that match TRBD2. Germline CDR1 reads SGHNT; CDR2 reads YYREEE (reference sequence). CDR3 length equals 16 residues. The J segment lost 2 bases and the V segment lost 0 bases, leaving 8 bases of the junction unmatched.

V usage is TRBV2 and J usage is TRBJ2-5; perhaps TRBD2 as D (6 bases). Trimming pared 4 bases from V and 4 bases from J, leaving 22 bases between. The germline gives CDR1 SNHLY, CDR2 FYNNEI. CDR3 size: 17 residues. The chain's CDR3 is CASSAEPPGLRIETQYF. As DNA, the CDR3 is TGTGCCAGCAGTGCGGAACCCCCGGGACTCCGAATAGAGACCCAGTACTTC.

The CDR3: CASSLLATEAFF. The CDR3 bases are TGTGCCAGCAGTTTATTAGCCACTGAAGCTTTCTTT. The chain combines TRBV28 with TRBJ1-1; D gene uncertain. V was clipped by 1 base and J by 4 bases, with 4 bases between them. CDR1 MDHEN and CDR2 SYDVKM come from the germline V gene. This CDR3 is built from 12 residues. The full variable domain, rest sourced from reference TRBV28 and TRBJ1-1, is DVKVTQSSRYLVKRTGEKVFLECVQDMDHENMFWYRQDPGLGLRLIYFSYDVKMKEKGDIPEGYSVSREKKERFSLILESASTNQTSMYLCASSLLATEAFFGQGTRLTVV.

This clone was seen just once. CDR3 sequence: CASRSGRGGETQYF. The DNA of the CDR3 is TGTGCCAGTCGGTCAGGGAGGGGAGGAGAGACCCAGTACTTC. J is TRBJ2-5 and V is TRBV19; 7 bases are shared with TRBD2. V was clipped by 8 bases and J by 4 bases; unmatched bases: 10. The germline V gene encodes CDR1 LNHDA and CDR2 SQIVND (reference sequence). The CDR3 sequence is 14 residues long.

The chain combines TRBV3-1 (or the pseudogene TRBV3-2) with TRBJ2-7; a weak D match, TRBD1 (6 bases). Germline V gene lookup returns CDR1 LGHDT and CDR2 YNNKEL (reference sequence). Trimming cost V 1 base and J 12 bases, with 19 bases left between them. This CDR3 region has 14 residues. Written as DNA, the CDR3 is TGTGCCAGCAGCCAAGGCAGACAGGCCGCCTGGAGGTACTTC. Translation gives CASSQGRQAAWRYF.

This rearrangement joins TRBV6-6 to TRBJ2-7, with D tentatively TRBD1 (5 bases). V was shortened by 5 bases and J by 2 bases, with 13 bases between the two germline ends. The CDR3 covers 14 residues. The germline V gene encodes CDR1 MNHNY and CDR2 SVGAGI (reference sequence). CDR3 amino acids: CASSDPTVTYEQYF. The CDR3 DNA follows: TGTGCCAGCAGTGACCCGACAGTTACCTACGAGCAGTACTTC.

The chain has TRBV20-1 and TRBJ2-7; D is perhaps TRBD2 (6 bases). The CDR3 covers 13 residues. Germline V gene sequence: CDR1 DFQATT, CDR2 SNEGSKA (reference sequence). Trimming pared 3 bases from V and 6 bases from J, leaving 15 bases between. The CDR3 protein is CSASLTGEAEQYF. The CDR3 bases are TGCAGTGCTAGTTTGACGGGGGAAGCCGAGCAGTACTTC.

The count of this clone is one. The J gene is TRBJ2-5, the V gene TRBV28; tentative D call: TRBD2 (6 bases). The germline V gene has CDR1 MDHEN and CDR2 SYDVKM. Trimming stripped 6 bases from V and 0 bases from J, with 23 bases between. The CDR3 is 18 amino acids. This chain's CDR3 is CASSQTSGLHKYQETQYF. The DNA of the CDR3 is TGTGCCAGCAGCCAGACTTCAGGACTACACAAGTACCAAGAGACCCAGTACTTC.

J is TRBJ1-2 and V is TRBV20-1; a weak D match, TRBD1 (5 bases). The length of the CDR3 is 11 residues. Germline CDR1 and CDR2: DFQATT and SNEGSKA (reference sequence). V was clipped by 1 base and J by 6 bases, with 6 bases between them. CDR3 in DNA: TGCAGTGCTAGAGGGGGGGATGGCTACACCTTC. This gives the protein CSARGGDGYTF.

This clone was seen a handful of times. This chain joins TRBV13 and TRBJ2-1; TRBD2 might be the D (6 bases). Trimming took off 3 bases at V and 2 bases at J, with 8 bases between the two ends. CDR3 length equals 14 residues. The V gene's germline CDR1 is PRHDT and CDR2 FYEKMQ (reference sequence). CDR3 sequence: CASSLGRPYNEQFF. CDR3 coding DNA: TGTGCCAGCAGCTTGGGGAGGCCCTACAATGAGCAGTTCTTC.

This rearrangement joins TRBV5-1 to TRBJ1-2; 8 nucleotides agree with TRBD1. Germline CDR1 reads SGHRS; CDR2 reads YFSETQ. With V trimmed by 2 bases and J by 8 bases, 8 bases remained unmatched. The CDR3 sequence is 14 residues long. The CDR3: CASSFTTGGEGYTF. CDR3 coding DNA: TGCGCCAGCAGCTTCACAACAGGGGGGGAAGGCTACACCTTC.